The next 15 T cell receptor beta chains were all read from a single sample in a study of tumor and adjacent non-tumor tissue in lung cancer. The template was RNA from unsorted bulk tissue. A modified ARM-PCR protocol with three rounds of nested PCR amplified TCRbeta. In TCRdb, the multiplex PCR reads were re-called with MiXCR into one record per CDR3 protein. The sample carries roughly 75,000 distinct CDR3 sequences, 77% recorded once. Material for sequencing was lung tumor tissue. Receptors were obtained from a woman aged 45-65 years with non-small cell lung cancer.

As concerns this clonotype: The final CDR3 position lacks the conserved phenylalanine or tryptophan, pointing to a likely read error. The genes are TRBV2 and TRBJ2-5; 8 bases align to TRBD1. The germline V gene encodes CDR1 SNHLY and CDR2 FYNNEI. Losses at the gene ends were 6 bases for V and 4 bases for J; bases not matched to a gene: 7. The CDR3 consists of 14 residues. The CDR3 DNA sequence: TGTGCCAGCAGCGGGACAGGATCCCGAGAGACCCAGTACAAC. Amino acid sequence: CASSGTGSRETQYN.

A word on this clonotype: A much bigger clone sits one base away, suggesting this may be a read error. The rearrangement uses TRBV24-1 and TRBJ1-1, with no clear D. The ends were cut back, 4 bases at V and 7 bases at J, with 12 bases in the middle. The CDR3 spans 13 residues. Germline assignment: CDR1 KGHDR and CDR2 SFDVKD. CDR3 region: CATSERIGLEAFF. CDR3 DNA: TGTGCCACCAGTGAAAGGATAGGGCTTGAAGCTTTCTTT.

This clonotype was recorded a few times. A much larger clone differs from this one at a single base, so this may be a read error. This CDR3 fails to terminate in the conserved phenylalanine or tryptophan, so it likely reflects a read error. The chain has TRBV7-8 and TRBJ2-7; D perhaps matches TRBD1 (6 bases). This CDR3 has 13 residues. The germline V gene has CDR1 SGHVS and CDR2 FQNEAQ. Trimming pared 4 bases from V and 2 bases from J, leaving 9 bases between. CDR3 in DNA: TGTGCCAGCAGCTGGACAGTAGCCTACGAGCAGTACTCC. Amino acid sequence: CASSWTVAYEQYS.

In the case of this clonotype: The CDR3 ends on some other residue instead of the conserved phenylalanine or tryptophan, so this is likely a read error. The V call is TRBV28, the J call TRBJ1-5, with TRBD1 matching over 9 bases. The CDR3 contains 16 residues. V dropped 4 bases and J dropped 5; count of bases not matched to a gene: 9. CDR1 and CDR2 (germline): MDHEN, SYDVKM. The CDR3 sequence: CASSWTGVGWDQPQHS. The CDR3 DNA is TGTGCCAGCAGTTGGACAGGGGTAGGTTGGGATCAGCCCCAGCATTCT.

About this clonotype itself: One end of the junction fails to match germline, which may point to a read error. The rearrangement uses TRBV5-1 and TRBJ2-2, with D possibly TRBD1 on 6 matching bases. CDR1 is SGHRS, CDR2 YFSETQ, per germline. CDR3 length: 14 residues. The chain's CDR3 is CASSLTGNTGELFF. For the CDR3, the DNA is TGCGCCAGCAGCCTGACAGGTAACACGGGGGAGCTGTTTTTT.

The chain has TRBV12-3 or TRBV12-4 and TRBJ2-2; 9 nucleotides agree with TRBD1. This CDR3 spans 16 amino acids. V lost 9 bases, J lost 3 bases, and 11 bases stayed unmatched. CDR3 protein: CASSPGQGVYTGELFF. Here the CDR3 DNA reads TGTGCCAGTAGTCCGGGACAGGGAGTATACACCGGGGAGCTGTTTTTT.

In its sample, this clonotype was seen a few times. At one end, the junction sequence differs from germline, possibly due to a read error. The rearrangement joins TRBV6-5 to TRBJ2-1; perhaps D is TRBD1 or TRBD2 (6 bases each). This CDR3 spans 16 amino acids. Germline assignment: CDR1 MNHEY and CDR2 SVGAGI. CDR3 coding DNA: TGTGCCAGCAGCTACTTCTCTAGGGGGGCTTACAATGAGCAGTTCTTC. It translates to CASSYFSRGAYNEQFF.

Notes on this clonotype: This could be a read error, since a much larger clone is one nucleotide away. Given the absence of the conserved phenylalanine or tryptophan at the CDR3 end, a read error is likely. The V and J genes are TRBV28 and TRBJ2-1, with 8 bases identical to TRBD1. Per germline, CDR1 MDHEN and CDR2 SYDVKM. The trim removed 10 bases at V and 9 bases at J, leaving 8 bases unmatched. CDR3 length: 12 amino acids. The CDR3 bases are TGTGCCACCACAGGGGGACTGGGTGAGCAGTTCCTC. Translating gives CATTGGLGEQFL.

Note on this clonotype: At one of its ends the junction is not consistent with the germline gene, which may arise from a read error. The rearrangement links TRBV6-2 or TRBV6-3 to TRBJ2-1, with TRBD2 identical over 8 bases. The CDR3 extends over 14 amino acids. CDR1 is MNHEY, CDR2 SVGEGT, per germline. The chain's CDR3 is CASSCGTSYNGQFF. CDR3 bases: TGTGCCAGCAGTTGCGGGACTAGTTACAATGGGCAGTTCTTC.

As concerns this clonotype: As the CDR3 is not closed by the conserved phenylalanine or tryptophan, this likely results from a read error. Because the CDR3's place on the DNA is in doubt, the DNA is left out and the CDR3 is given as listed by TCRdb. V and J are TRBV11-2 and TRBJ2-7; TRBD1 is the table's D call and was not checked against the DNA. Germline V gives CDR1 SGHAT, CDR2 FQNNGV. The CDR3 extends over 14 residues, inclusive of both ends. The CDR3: CASSLTDIAYEEYL.

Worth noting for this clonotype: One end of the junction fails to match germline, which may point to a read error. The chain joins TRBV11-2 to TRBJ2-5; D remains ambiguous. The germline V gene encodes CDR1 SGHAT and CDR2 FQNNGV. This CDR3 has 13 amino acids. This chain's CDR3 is CANSFREKETQSF. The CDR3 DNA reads TGTGCCAACAGCTTTAGGGAAAAGGAGACCCAGTCCTTC.

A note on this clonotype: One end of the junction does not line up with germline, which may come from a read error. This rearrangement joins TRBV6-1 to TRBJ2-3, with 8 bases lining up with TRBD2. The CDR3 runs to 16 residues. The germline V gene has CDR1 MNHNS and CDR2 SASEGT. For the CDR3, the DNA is TGTGCCAGCAGTGAGACCTTAGCGGGATGGCACGATGCGCAGTATTTC. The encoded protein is CASSETLAGWHDAQYF.

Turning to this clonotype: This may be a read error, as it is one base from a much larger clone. The CDR3 nucleotides are TGTGCCAGCAGCTTACGACAGGGTTTCTCATCCCTCCACTTT. It yields the protein CASSLRQGFSSLHF. V gene TRBV7-9 combines with J gene TRBJ1-6; 7 nucleotides match TRBD1. V was pared by 2 bases and J by 14 bases, with 9 bases of the junction left unmatched. Germline V CDR1 and CDR2: SEHNR, FQNEAQ (reference sequence). CDR3 size: 14 residues.

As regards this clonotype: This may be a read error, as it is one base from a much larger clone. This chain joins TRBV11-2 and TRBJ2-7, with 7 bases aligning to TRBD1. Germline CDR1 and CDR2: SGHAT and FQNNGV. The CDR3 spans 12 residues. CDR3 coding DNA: TGTGCCGGCAGCACGACAGGGTTCGAGCAGTACTTC. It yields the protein CAGSTTGFEQYF.

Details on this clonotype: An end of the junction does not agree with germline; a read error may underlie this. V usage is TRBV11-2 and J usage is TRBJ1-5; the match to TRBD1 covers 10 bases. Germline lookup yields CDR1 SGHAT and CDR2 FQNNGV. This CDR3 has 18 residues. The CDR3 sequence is CASSFRRDRGLGSQSQHF. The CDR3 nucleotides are TGTGCCAGCAGCTTCCGCCGGGACAGGGGTCTCGGCAGTCAGTCCCAGCATTTT.